This T cell receptor (beta chain) is from a study of T cell responses to AZD1222 COVID-19 vaccine. Clones were sequenced by immunoSEQ multiplex PCR, and TCRdb holds only the in-frame ones, with some missing. The data contain about 81,000 clones, 85% to 95% of them seen just once; the ten biggest clones take up 8%. Notes on the study in general: Targeting of unmutated variant regions was reportedly seen in nearly half of spike-specific TCRs. Females made up more of the donors, who were largely white British, and clonal diversity may have come out too low.

The CDR3 has 15 residues. From germline, CDR1 is MNHEY and CDR2 SVGAGI. With V trimmed by 4 bases and J by 8 bases, 9 bases remained unmatched. Turning to this clone: Its matching antigen is unknown.

The specimen comprised peripheral blood, sampled 28 days after the second AZD1222 dose. The TCR was taken from an adult who received the AZD1222 COVID-19 vaccine. The chain has TRBV6-5 and TRBJ2-1; 9 nucleotides line up with TRBD2. The CDR3 region is CASSSGTSSNYEQFF. The CDR3 region has the DNA TGTGCCAGCAGTTCCGGGACTAGCTCGAACTATGAGCAGTTCTTC.